This is a list of T cell receptor beta chains from one sample in a study of blood T cell repertoires in COVID-19. The protocol was immunoSEQ multiplex PCR, while the TCRdb copy is restricted to in-frame clones and leaves out a portion. This sample carries under 150,000 clones, roughly 88% of them seen once, and the ten largest clones take about 2%. Source material: peripheral blood. These receptors all come from a man between 70 and 80 years old with active COVID-19. Each CDR3 is given with its conserved first and last residue. D genes are given only for firm matches.

v_call d_call cdr3_aa
TRBV7-2 TRBD1 CASNLGTGIHGYTF
TRBV10-2 - CASRGGSNYNEQFF
TRBV12-2 - CASRLRLAGSTRGSSRSGANVLTF
TRBV2 TRBD1 CASSEAGQGFQPQHF
TRBV6-1 TRBD2 CASSEWLAGGGRGELFF
TRBV7-9 TRBD2 CASSPGTSGRFNEQFF
TRBV20-1 - CSAFRDTEAFF
TRBV5-5 TRBD2 CASSLSGGSYNEQFF
TRBV4-2 - CASSFPGGTEDEAFF
TRBV30 TRBD2 CAWRTGGNTGELFF
TRBV7-9 TRBD1 CASSSGTGYEKLFF
TRBV5-3 - CARSLAFHQPQHF
TRBV10-2 - CASSDTGPGELFF
TRBV11-3 TRBD2 CASSSGLAGGTGELFF
TRBV18 TRBD2 CASSPRTSGSYEQYF
TRBV5-4 - CASSSGNTEAFF
TRBV28 - CASSSTARGGYGYTF
TRBV12-5 TRBD1 CASGLGTGNTDTQYF
TRBV6-4 - CASSTTPGVGYTF
TRBV6-5 - CASSYSAGRGLEQYF
TRBV10-3 - CAISEEAANTEAFF
TRBV2 - CASSEETNTQYF
TRBV11-2 - CASSLQGGITDTQYF
TRBV7-9 TRBD1 CASSSRTGTGSQAFF
TRBV5-1 - CASSFGGSREPQHF
TRBV28 - CASSEGVPGELFF
TRBV18 TRBD2 CASSPSGLVSSEQYF
TRBV30 TRBD1 CAWSHGRTGGNQPQHF
TRBV5-4 TRBD1 CASSTSGTVAKNIQYF
TRBV7-8 - CASSRGRAEAFF
TRBV28 - CASSFRENRNQPQHF
TRBV27 - CASSLQGSLGQPQHF
TRBV5-6 - CASSLQISGNTIYF
TRBV9 - CASSVARAYTF
TRBV9 TRBD1 CASSDTGTGPYNEQFF
TRBV9 - CASSANGLELDTQYF
TRBV29-1 - CSVDPPSRGGTEAFF
TRBV28 - CASSLGGWGLFKNIQYF
TRBV4-1 - CASSQEGGYNEQFF
TRBV18 TRBD2 CASSRSSGDYNEQFF
TRBV29-1 TRBD1 CSGRSGQFSLETQYF
TRBV2 TRBD2 CASSFLTSAGGELFF
TRBV7-2 TRBD2 CASSLRGTSGFIEQFF